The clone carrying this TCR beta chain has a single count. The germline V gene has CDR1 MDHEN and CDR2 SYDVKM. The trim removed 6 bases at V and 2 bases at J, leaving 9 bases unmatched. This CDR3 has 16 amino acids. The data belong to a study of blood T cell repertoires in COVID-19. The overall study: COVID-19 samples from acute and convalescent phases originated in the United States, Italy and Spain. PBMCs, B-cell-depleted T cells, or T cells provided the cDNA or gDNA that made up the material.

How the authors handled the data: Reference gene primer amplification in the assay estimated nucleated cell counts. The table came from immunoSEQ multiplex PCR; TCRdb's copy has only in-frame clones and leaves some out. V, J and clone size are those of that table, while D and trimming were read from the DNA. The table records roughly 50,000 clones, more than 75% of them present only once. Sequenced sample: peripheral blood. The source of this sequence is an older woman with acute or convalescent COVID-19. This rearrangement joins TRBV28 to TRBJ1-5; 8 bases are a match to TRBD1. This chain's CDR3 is CASRSGQGGRNQPQHF. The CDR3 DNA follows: TGTGCCAGCAGGTCCGGACAGGGCGGGCGCAATCAGCCCCAGCATTTT.